The clone carrying this TCR beta chain was seen only once. What it binds is unknown. This sample is drawn from a study of CD8 T cells in Susac syndrome. Trimming pared 5 bases from V and 8 bases from J, leaving 10 bases between. The CDR3 extends over 12 amino acids. From germline, CDR1 is DFQATT and CDR2 SNEGSKA (reference sequence). The RNA, about 0.5 to 1 ug, was put through reverse transcription using random hexamers. The authors amplified TCR beta CDR3 across 54 Vbeta and 13 Jbeta using immunoSEQ multiplex PCR. A single record per CDR3 protein comes from TCRdb applying MiXCR to the immunoSEQ multiplex PCR reads. The sample carries fewer than 350,000 distinct CDR3 sequences, roughly 85% recorded once. From blood CD8+ and CD4+ T cells, TCR beta sequences were generated. Negative isolation was used for CD8+ and CD4+ T cells, and FACS enrichment was applied to TEMRA cells. Study conclusions and caveats: As the study acknowledged, the number of individuals who were part of its TCR sequencing and HLA analysis was relatively small.

The receptor comes from a human donor with multiple sclerosis. This sequence joins TRBV20-1 and TRBJ1-6, with unresolved D. The sequencing input was CD8+ T cells from PBMCs. CDR3 sequence (DNA): TGCAGTGCTGACATAGGAGATTCACCCCTCCACTTT. Translating it yields CSADIGDSPLHF.